The entry that follows covers one TCR beta chain sequence. Antigen specificity is unknown. The sample originates from a study of immune evolution from preneoplasia to lung adenocarcinoma. V lost 4 bases, J lost 5 bases, and 12 bases lay in between. From germline, CDR1 is SGHRS and CDR2 YFSETQ. CDR3 length: 13 residues. Assay: immunoSEQ multiplex PCR; the TCRdb copy retains only in-frame clones and omits some. The table lists thousands of clones, around 86% of them singletons. General study points: Normal lung had highest clonality; later lesions appeared denser, more diverse.

The source material was FFPE minimally invasive lung adenocarcinoma tissue. The clonotype was recovered from a donor older than 65 with lung adenocarcinoma. This chain uses TRBV5-1 with TRBJ1-2; no clear D. CDR3 protein: CASSPDGRYGYTF. For the CDR3, the DNA is TGCGCCAGCAGCCCGGACGGCCGGTATGGCTACACCTTC.